The 25 T cell receptor beta chains given below trace back to one sample, sequenced in a study of T-cell memory formation after mild COVID-19 (dated by TCRdb to the early 2020s). The library was made by 5' RACE. TCRdb lists the instrument as Illumina NovaSeq 6000. TCRdb itself trimmed the public reads at Q25 with fastp, ran MiXCR and retained productive beta chains. Merged by CDR3 protein, the rows form single entries marked with the most common genes and DNA. Recorded for this sample are roughly 62,000 distinct CDR3 sequences; 9.3% of them occurred a single time. The ten largest account for approximately 1.1% of the sample. The sample comprised PBMCs or a T cell subset sorted from them (not recorded which). These receptors were obtained from a man between 18 and 35 years old who had mild COVID-19 (a few samples of this study predate the infection). The sample titles of this study are shuffled in the database, so cell type and time point are left out; the donor was told from shared clones.

This clonotype was recorded a few times. This chain uses TRBV7-2 with TRBJ1-2; no reliable D call. Trimming left V 0 bases short and J 4 bases short, with 6 bases between. Looked up from germline, CDR1 is SGHTA and CDR2 is FQGNSA. The CDR3 contains 13 residues. Here the CDR3 DNA reads TGTGCCAGCAGCTTAGCCAGGTTCTATGGCTACACCTTC. Its protein is CASSLARFYGYTF.

The V call is TRBV9, the J call TRBJ2-3; TRBD2 matches 11 bases. The CDR3 length is 16 residues. With V trimmed by 4 bases and J by 6 bases, 10 bases remained unmatched. CDR1 SGDLS and CDR2 YYNGEE come from the germline V gene. CDR3 nucleotide sequence: TGTGCCAGCAGCATGGGACTAGCGGTGGGGCAGGATACGCAGTATTTT. It yields the protein CASSMGLAVGQDTQYF.

This clonotype showed up just a few times. The J gene is TRBJ1-2, the V gene TRBV5-6; D uncertain. The germline gives CDR1 SGHDT, CDR2 YYEEEE. The CDR3 is made up of 13 amino acids. The ends were cut back, 1 base at V and 5 bases at J, with 9 bases in the middle. CDR3 region: CASSLNTLYGYTF. DNA for the CDR3: TGTGCCAGCAGCTTGAACACGCTGTATGGCTACACCTTC.

This clonotype was recorded at least ten times. The genes are TRBV6-5 and TRBJ2-3; D perhaps matches TRBD2 (7 bases). Germline lookup yields CDR1 MNHEY and CDR2 SVGAGI. V lost 7 bases and J 4 bases, leaving 18 bases between the germline ends. The CDR3 is made up of 15 amino acids. CDR3 bases: TGTGCCAGCACCTCGTGGGGGGGGCGTCCAGATACGCAGTATTTT. Translated, it gives CASTSWGGRPDTQYF.

This clonotype was observed a handful of times. The J gene is TRBJ2-7, the V gene TRBV5-4; D unresolved. The germline V gene encodes CDR1 SGHNT and CDR2 YYREEE (reference sequence). V shed 4 bases and J shed 0 bases, with 8 bases lying between them. The CDR3 covers 13 residues. The chain's CDR3 is CASSPSLSYEQYF. For the CDR3, the DNA is TGTGCCAGCAGCCCCTCACTCTCCTACGAGCAGTACTTC.

This clonotype was found many times. The genes are TRBV20-1 and TRBJ2-5; no firm D call. The CDR3 extends over 12 amino acids. V was clipped by 1 base and J by 1 base, with 4 bases between them. Germline CDR1 DFQATT, CDR2 SNEGSKA (reference sequence). The CDR3 nucleotides read TGCAGTGCTAGAGGGGGCCAAGAGACCCAGTACTTC. It codes for CSARGGQETQYF.

The V gene is TRBV2, the J gene TRBJ1-1, with D perhaps matching TRBD1 (5 bases). The length of the CDR3 is 14 residues. V lost 7 bases to trimming and J lost 5 bases, with 17 bases between them. The germline CDR1 and CDR2 sequences are SNHLY and FYNNEI. The CDR3: CASTGDPGSTEAFF. As DNA, the CDR3 is TGTGCCAGCACCGGGGACCCGGGATCGACTGAAGCTTTCTTT.

This chain connects TRBV4-1 to TRBJ1-3; 9 bases agree with TRBD1. The CDR3 contains 16 residues. CDR1 MGHRA and CDR2 YSYEKL come from the germline V gene. The V gene end was trimmed by 10 bases and the J gene end by 0 bases; junction bases not matched to a gene: 10. Here the CDR3 DNA reads TGCGCCACTTCGAAACAGGGGGCCCACTCTGGAAACACCATATATTTT. It translates to CATSKQGAHSGNTIYF.

Only a few counts were recorded for this clonotype. The chain is built from TRBV12-3 or TRBV12-4 and TRBJ1-2; D is undetermined. V dropped 4 bases and J dropped 2 bases, with 8 bases sitting between them. This CDR3 comprises 13 residues. In DNA form, the CDR3 reads TGTGCCAGCAGTTGGAGTCTAAACTATGGCTACACCTTC. Encoded protein: CASSWSLNYGYTF.

The table lists this clonotype with a few counts. The J gene is TRBJ2-7, the V gene TRBV6-6, with D possibly TRBD1 on 6 matching bases. Between the trimmed V and J ends, which lost 5 bases and 0 bases, there was a span of 11 bases. The CDR3 has 14 residues. Germline CDR1 is MNHNY and CDR2 is SVGAGI (reference sequence). CDR3 loop: CASSRATGSYEQYF. The CDR3 DNA is TGTGCCAGCAGTCGAGCGACAGGCTCCTACGAGCAGTACTTC.

This clonotype was picked up a small number of times. The CDR3 protein is CASRRPGLARYEQYF. CDR3 coding DNA: TGTGCCAGCAGACGTCCGGGACTGGCCCGCTACGAGCAGTACTTC. The rearrangement uses TRBV7-2 and TRBJ2-7; weak D call: TRBD2 (6 bases). The CDR3 spans 15 residues. Trimming took 6 bases from V and 3 from J, leaving 18 bases between them. Germline V gives CDR1 SGHTA, CDR2 FQGNSA.

This chain uses TRBV19 with TRBJ1-1; TRBD1 is a possible D gene (6 bases). Trimming removed 10 bases at V and 1 base at J, with 13 bases between. The CDR3 consists of 13 residues. CDR1 is LNHDA and CDR2 is SQIVND in the germline V gene (reference sequence). The CDR3 reads CATKDRQNTEAFF. The DNA of the CDR3 is TGTGCCACCAAGGACAGACAGAACACTGAAGCTTTCTTT.

This clonotype appeared many times. CDR3 loop: CSAFGSEQYF. As DNA, the CDR3 is TGCAGTGCTTTTGGGAGCGAGCAGTACTTC. The V and J genes are TRBV20-1 and TRBJ2-7; TRBD2 might be the D (5 bases). Germline lookup yields CDR1 DFQATT and CDR2 SNEGSKA (reference sequence). Trimming removed 5 bases at V and 6 bases at J, with 8 bases between. The CDR3 runs 10 residues.

This clonotype occurred a few times. The V gene is TRBV28, the J gene TRBJ2-2, with D perhaps TRBD1 or TRBD2 (5 bases each). Germline V gene lookup returns CDR1 MDHEN and CDR2 SYDVKM. The CDR3 spans 16 residues. The V gene lost 3 bases and the J gene lost 8 bases, with 19 bases spanning the gap. CDR3: CASSLGRGSTWGELFF. The CDR3 DNA sequence: TGTGCCAGCAGTTTGGGCCGGGGCTCGACTTGGGGGGAGCTGTTTTTT.

In its sample, this clonotype was seen many times. This chain connects TRBV7-2 to TRBJ2-3; D is unclear. Per the germline V gene, CDR1 is SGHTA and CDR2 is FQGNSA. The CDR3 is 14 amino acids. With 4 bases removed from V and 4 bases from J, the gap between germline ends came to 12 bases. The CDR3 here is CASSSPAAADTQYF. The DNA of the CDR3 is TGTGCCAGCAGCTCCCCCGCGGCGGCAGATACGCAGTATTTT.

This rearrangement joins TRBV7-2 to TRBJ1-1, with a possible D match to TRBD1 (5 bases). V was pared by 8 bases and J by 6 bases, with 19 bases between. The CDR3 covers 14 residues. CDR1 SGHTA and CDR2 FQGNSA come from the germline V gene. CDR3 DNA sequence: TGTGCCAGCCGCAGGGAACCCGGAAAACCTGAAGCTTTCTTT. Residues: CASRREPGKPEAFF.

This clonotype was observed at least ten times. The V call is TRBV10-3, the J call TRBJ2-1, with 7 bases lining up with TRBD2. Losses at the gene ends were 3 bases for V and 5 bases for J; bases not matched to a gene: 10. The CDR3 extends over 16 amino acids. Germline CDR1 reads ENHRY; CDR2 reads SYGVKD. The DNA for the CDR3 is TGTGCCATCAGTGATGAAGGCGGGGGAATCAACAATGAGCAGTTCTTC. This codes for CAISDEGGGINNEQFF.

The rearrangement links TRBV4-1 to TRBJ2-3, with 16 bases that match TRBD2. The CDR3 extends over 18 amino acids. The ends lost 1 base at V and 4 bases at J; junction bases unmatched: 5. Germline CDR1 reads MGHRA; CDR2 reads YSYEKL. The CDR3 here is CASSQAGLAGGRADTQYF. The DNA for the CDR3 is TGCGCCAGCAGCCAAGCGGGACTAGCGGGGGGGCGCGCAGATACGCAGTATTTT.

This clonotype was observed a few times. This chain connects TRBV15 to TRBJ1-2; perhaps TRBD1 as D (6 bases). With 0 bases removed from V and 0 bases from J, the gap between germline ends came to 14 bases. This CDR3 comprises 17 residues. Germline lookup yields CDR1 LNHNV and CDR2 YYDKDF (reference sequence). CDR3 loop: CATSRDWDTQANYGYTF. DNA of the CDR3: TGTGCCACCAGCAGAGACTGGGACACCCAAGCTAACTATGGCTACACCTTC. The full variable domain, completed using reference TRBV15 and TRBJ1-2, is DAMVIQNPRYQVTQFGKPVTLSCSQTLNHNVMYWYQQKSSQAPKLLFHYYDKDFNNEADTPDNFQSRRPNTSFCFLDIRSPGLGDTAMYLCATSRDWDTQANYGYTFGSGTRLTVV.

This clonotype was recorded a few times. The chain carries TRBV4-1 and TRBJ2-1; no clear D. CDR3 size: 16 residues. From germline, CDR1 is MGHRA and CDR2 YSYEKL. V dropped 1 base and J dropped 0 bases, with 10 bases sitting between them. The CDR3 here is CASSQGPLVSYNEQFF. CDR3 nucleotides: TGCGCCAGCAGCCAAGGGCCCCTGGTCTCCTACAATGAGCAGTTCTTC.

The V call is TRBV27, the J call TRBJ2-3; 7 nucleotides line up with TRBD2. V trimming: 8 bases; J trimming: 4 bases; junction bases outside the gene matches: 18. The CDR3 loop spans 17 amino acids. The germline V gene has CDR1 MNHEY and CDR2 SMNVEV (reference sequence). CDR3 in amino acids: CASGRAPQRGLSDTQYF. For the CDR3, the DNA is TGTGCCAGCGGCAGAGCCCCCCAGCGGGGTTTATCAGATACGCAGTATTTT.

This clonotype was detected many times. The rearrangement joins TRBV5-1 to TRBJ1-1; no reliable D call. V gave up 1 base and J gave up 1 base, with 5 bases separating them. CDR1 and CDR2 (germline): SGHRS, YFSETQ. The CDR3 has 13 amino acids. The CDR3 sequence is CASSLPGNTEAFF. The CDR3 nucleotides read TGCGCCAGCAGCTTGCCGGGGAACACTGAAGCTTTCTTT.

In this sample, this clonotype turned up a few times. Mismatch with germline at one junction end may stem from a read error. The chain combines TRBV7-7 with TRBJ1-5, with a possible D match to TRBD1 (5 bases). The CDR3 length is 13 residues. The germline gives CDR1 SSHAT, CDR2 FNYEAQ (reference sequence). The CDR3 coding sequence is TGTGCTAGCAGCTTAGAGGGGTATCAGCCCCAGCATTTT. This translates into CASSLEGYQPQHF.

CDR3 coding DNA: TGTGCCAGCAGCTTAGGACAGGGGCTTCAGCCCCAGCATTTT. As protein: CASSLGQGLQPQHF. The chain carries TRBV7-2 and TRBJ1-5; TRBD1 aligns across 8 bases. CDR3 size: 14 residues. V lost 1 base and J lost 6; bases outside the gene matches: 2. Germline V gene sequence: CDR1 SGHTA, CDR2 FQGNSA.

This clonotype occurred a few times. J is TRBJ2-7 and V is TRBV7-2, with a tentative D call TRBD2 (6 bases). CDR3 length: 14 residues. Germline CDR1 SGHTA, CDR2 FQGNSA. Trimming removed 4 bases at V and 6 bases at J, with 16 bases between. CDR3 sequence: CASSSFRRAGEQYF. CDR3 in DNA: TGTGCCAGCAGCTCGTTCCGGAGGGCCGGCGAGCAGTACTTC.